Each of the 18 T cell receptor beta chains below was sequenced from the same sample in a study of response to subunit inactivated influenza vaccine. TCRdb fed the RT-PCR reads into MiXCR, producing one record per CDR3 protein. Found here are more than 550,000 distinct CDR3 sequences, approximately 10% of them singletons; the top ten hold approximately 10%. The data were also submitted as part of a second study, on T cells expressing NK-cell markers. That study adds: Making the TCR beta cDNA relied on 5'RACE template switching with UMIs.

Sequences were derived from PBMCs from blood, sampled on the day of vaccination. The receptor set was obtained from a man between 50 and 59 years old who received an inactivated influenza vaccine.

This clonotype was detected ten times or more. The V gene is TRBV6-4, the J gene TRBJ1-1; tentative D call: TRBD1 (6 bases). The CDR3 spans 13 residues. Trimming left V 6 bases short and J 2 bases short, with 10 bases between. CDR1 and CDR2 (germline): MRHNA, SNTAGT. The CDR3 is CASSYRANTEAFF. In DNA form, the CDR3 reads TGTGCCAGCAGCTACAGGGCTAACACTGAAGCTTTCTTT.

The chain recombines TRBV9 with TRBJ2-3; no definite D call. The germline gives CDR1 SGDLS, CDR2 YYNGEE. Deletions cut 0 bases from V and 0 bases from J, with 8 bases between. The CDR3 sequence is 15 residues long. As DNA, the CDR3 is TGTGCCAGCAGCGTAGGACCCCAAAGCACAGATACGCAGTATTTT. Translated: CASSVGPQSTDTQYF.

There are many counts of this clonotype. The chain couples TRBV4-3 to TRBJ2-6; D remains unclear. The CDR3 sequence is 18 residues long. V lost 1 base and J lost 0, with 13 bases in between. The germline gives CDR1 LGHNA, CDR2 YSLEER. The CDR3 DNA is TGCGCCAGCAGCCAAGGATGGTCGTCACTCTCTGGGGCCAACGTCCTGACTTTC. This translates into CASSQGWSSLSGANVLTF.

In its sample, this clonotype was seen a few times. The chain joins TRBV18 to TRBJ1-5; D gene uncertain. The CDR3 contains 14 residues. The V end lost 5 bases, the J end lost 0 bases, and 8 bases lay between the germline ends. CDR1 and CDR2 from the germline V gene are KGHSH and LQKENI. CDR3 in DNA: TGTGCCAGCTCATCATCTTATAGCAATCAGCCCCAGCATTTT. Residues: CASSSSYSNQPQHF.

This chain joins TRBV5-1 and TRBJ1-6; tentatively, D is TRBD1 (6 bases). The ends were cut back, 4 bases at V and 2 bases at J, with 16 bases in the middle. The V gene's germline CDR1 is SGHRS and CDR2 YFSETQ. The CDR3 runs to 17 residues. The CDR3 region is CASSPTSGGAYNSPLHF. CDR3 nucleotides: TGCGCCAGCAGCCCAACCTCCGGGGGCGCCTATAATTCACCCCTCCACTTT.

A few counts support this clonotype. The V and J genes are TRBV20-1 and TRBJ2-3; either TRBD1 or TRBD2 may fit D (5 bases each). The CDR3 sequence is 15 residues long. Trimming stripped 2 bases from V and 0 bases from J, with 12 bases between. Germline V gives CDR1 DFQATT, CDR2 SNEGSKA (reference sequence). In nucleotides, the CDR3 is TGCAGTGCTAGAACAGAGAGGGGTAGCACAGATACGCAGTATTTT. Translated: CSARTERGSTDTQYF.

This clonotype was seen more than once but under ten times. The genes are TRBV7-2 and TRBJ2-1; TRBD2 is a possible D gene (6 bases). Trimming took off 0 bases at V and 4 bases at J, with 13 bases between the two ends. The CDR3 sequence is 16 residues long. Germline V gene data show CDR1 as SGHTA and CDR2 as FQGNSA. CDR3 sequence reads: CASSLAGGGIYNEQFF. As DNA, the CDR3 is TGTGCCAGCAGCTTAGCGGGGGGTGGGATATACAATGAGCAGTTCTTC. Combining the CDR3 with reference TRBV7-2 and TRBJ2-1 gives the whole variable domain GAGVSQSPSNKVTEKGKDVELRCDPISGHTALYWYRQSLGQGLEFLIYFQGNSAPDKSGLPSDRFSAERTGGSVSTLTIQRTQQEDSAVYLCASSLAGGGIYNEQFFGPGTRLTVL.

The V and J genes are TRBV4-3 and TRBJ2-1; D gene uncertain. V lost 0 bases to trimming and J lost 3 bases, with 12 bases between them. Germline-derived CDR1 and CDR2 are LGHNA and YSLEER. The CDR3 loop spans 16 amino acids. CDR3 region: CASSQDGSYFYNEQFF. CDR3 sequence (DNA): TGCGCCAGCAGCCAAGATGGGTCCTACTTCTACAATGAGCAGTTCTTC.

This chain connects TRBV7-2 to TRBJ2-6; D call uncertain. The CDR3 has 15 residues. Trimming left V 7 bases short and J 1 base short, with 11 bases between. The germline V gene has CDR1 SGHTA and CDR2 FQGNSA. The CDR3 DNA reads TGTGCCAGCACCCCCGGAAGGTCTGGGGCCAACGTCCTGACTTTC. Translation gives CASTPGRSGANVLTF.

The CDR3 is CASSPGTSGMTYEQYF. CDR3 nucleotides: TGTGCCAGCAGTCCGGGGACTAGCGGGATGACCTACGAGCAGTACTTC. The V call is TRBV6-2 or TRBV6-3, the J call TRBJ2-7; 13 bases align to TRBD2. The CDR3 loop spans 16 amino acids. J gave up 2 bases and V 5 bases, and 6 bases lay outside the gene matches. Germline CDR1 and CDR2: MNHEY and SVGEGT.

V is TRBV29-1 and J is TRBJ2-6; TRBD2 aligns across 7 bases. From germline, CDR1 is SQVTM and CDR2 ANQGSEA. This CDR3 comprises 14 residues. V gave up 7 bases and J gave up 0 bases; unmatched junction bases: 3. The CDR3 coding sequence is TGCAGCGCCGGGGGGAGCTCTGGGGCCAACGTCCTGACTTTC. It encodes CSAGGSSGANVLTF.

The rearrangement uses TRBV7-2 and TRBJ1-2; unclear D gene. The CDR3 contains 17 residues. CDR1 is SGHTA, CDR2 FQGNSA, per germline. Trimming removed 2 bases from V and 0 bases from J, with 16 bases in between. The CDR3 region is CASSLSRLGTPNYGYTF. The CDR3 bases are TGTGCCAGCAGCTTAAGTAGGCTGGGAACACCTAACTATGGCTACACCTTC.

The chain employs TRBV20-1 and TRBJ2-7; 8 bases fit TRBD2. Germline V gene sequence: CDR1 DFQATT, CDR2 SNEGSKA (reference sequence). V dropped 6 bases and J dropped 5; count of bases not matched to a gene: 6. This CDR3 contains 12 residues. CDR3: CSASGRYHEQYF. CDR3 nucleotides: TGCAGTGCCAGCGGGAGATACCACGAGCAGTACTTC.

The V and J genes are TRBV20-1 and TRBJ2-7, with 8 bases matching TRBD2. The ends lost 8 bases at V and 4 bases at J; junction bases unmatched: 10. The CDR3 has 13 residues. The V gene's germline CDR1 is DFQATT and CDR2 SNEGSKA (reference sequence). The CDR3 loop is CSPVPGLVYEQYF. Here the CDR3 DNA reads TGCAGTCCCGTCCCGGGACTAGTATACGAGCAGTACTTC.

The chain employs TRBV28 and TRBJ2-3, with 14 bases that match TRBD2. Germline trimming cut 6 bases from V and 4 bases from J; bases unmatched to any gene: 6. Germline V gene sequence: CDR1 MDHEN, CDR2 SYDVKM. The CDR3 has 16 amino acids. For the CDR3, the DNA is TGTGCCAGCAGCCACCGACTAGCGGGGGGGCCAGATACGCAGTATTTT. Translation: CASSHRLAGGPDTQYF.

The chain joins TRBV7-9 to TRBJ2-1, with 7 bases that match TRBD1. Looked up from germline, CDR1 is SEHNR and CDR2 is FQNEAQ (reference sequence). This CDR3 contains 14 residues. V lost 4 bases, J lost 6 bases, and 6 bases stayed unmatched. CDR3 protein: CASSSSGGGNEQFF. CDR3 bases: TGTGCCAGCAGCTCCTCAGGGGGTGGCAATGAGCAGTTCTTC.

This clonotype was counted many times. V and J are TRBV6-5 and TRBJ2-3; D gene ambiguous. CDR1 and CDR2 from the germline V gene are MNHEY and SVGAGI. V dropped 2 bases and J dropped 6 bases, with 15 bases sitting between them. This CDR3 is built from 15 residues. CDR3 nucleotides: TGTGCCAGCAGTTACGAGCAGTTAAAAGGGGATACGCAGTATTTT. Protein sequence: CASSYEQLKGDTQYF.

This chain links TRBV10-3 with TRBJ1-1, with D perhaps TRBD1 (5 bases). The CDR3 is 15 amino acids. Germline V CDR1 and CDR2: ENHRY, SYGVKD. Trimming left V 5 bases short and J 1 base short, with 14 bases between. CDR3 nucleotides: TGTGCCATCAGTATAGGGACCTCGGGGAACACTGAAGCTTTCTTT. Translation gives CAISIGTSGNTEAFF.